A selection of T cell receptor beta chains follows, all from one sample in a study of neurological immune-mediated disorders. TCRdb reprocessed the 5' RACE reads with MiXCR, giving one entry per CDR3 protein. This table holds tens of thousands of distinct CDR3 sequences, 10% found once. Sequenced: PBMCs. The receptors stem from a woman aged 30 to 39 with HTLV-1-associated myelopathy (HAM/TSP). Both conserved end residues are part of each CDR3. The D gene is left open where the match is weak. Size is stated as how often the clone was seen (once, few, many) or a class if it is expanded.

few,TRBD1,TRBJ1-2,TRBV9,CASSPRTGGVHGYTF,TGTGCCAGCAGCCCTCGGACAGGGGGGGTCCATGGCTACACCTTC
many,TRBD2,TRBJ2-3,TRBV5-1,CASSSGTSGYTDTQYF,TGCGCCAGCAGCTCCGGGACTAGCGGGTACACAGATACGCAGTATTTT
many,.,TRBJ1-1,TRBV6-5,CASSYAGHTEAFF,TGTGCCAGCAGTTACGCAGGGCACACTGAAGCTTTCTTT
few,.,TRBJ2-1,TRBV20-1,CSVGGGSFKFF,.
many,.,TRBJ2-2,TRBV3-1,CASSLQVPGPTGELFF,TGTGCCAGCAGCCTACAAGTACCGGGGCCCACCGGGGAGCTGTTTTTT
many,TRBD1,TRBJ2-1,TRBV20-1,CSARETGLSYNEQFF,TGCAGTGCTAGAGAGACAGGGTTGTCTTACAATGAGCAGTTCTTC
many,.,TRBJ2-7,TRBV7-2,CASSSSGSAYEQYF,TGTGCCAGCAGCTCATCGGGCAGCGCTTACGAGCAGTACTTC
many,.,TRBJ2-3,TRBV7-8,CASSSQRTDTQYF,TGTGCCAGCAGCTCACAGCGAACAGATACGCAGTATTTT
many,.,TRBJ1-5,TRBV7-2,CASSLGYNQPQHF,TGTGCCAGCAGCTTAGGGTACAATCAGCCCCAGCATTTT
many,TRBD2,TRBJ2-2,TRBV20-1,CSARTKGGGGARAGELFF,TGCAGTGCTAGAACTAAGGGCGGCGGGGGGGCGAGAGCCGGGGAGCTGTTTTTT
many,.,TRBJ1-6,TRBV20-1,CSASLGTFNSPLHF,TGCAGTGCTAGTCTCGGGACATTTAATTCACCCCTCCACTTT
many,TRBD1,TRBJ1-1,TRBV20-1,CRGGTGGNTEAFF,TGCAGGGGGGGGACAGGAGGGAACACTGAAGCTTTCTTT
many,TRBD2,TRBJ2-3,TRBV7-8,CASSQRTLAGGSTDTQYF,TGTGCCAGCAGCCAACGGACACTAGCGGGCGGAAGCACAGATACGCAGTATTTT
many,.,TRBJ2-4,TRBV4-2,CASSQEGVGRSTKNIQYF,TGTGCCAGCAGCCAAGAGGGTGTGGGGAGGTCTACCAAAAACATTCAGTACTTC
many,.,TRBJ1-1,TRBV20-1,CSANHRAGVNTEAFF,TGCAGTGCTAACCACAGGGCGGGGGTGAACACTGAAGCTTTCTTT